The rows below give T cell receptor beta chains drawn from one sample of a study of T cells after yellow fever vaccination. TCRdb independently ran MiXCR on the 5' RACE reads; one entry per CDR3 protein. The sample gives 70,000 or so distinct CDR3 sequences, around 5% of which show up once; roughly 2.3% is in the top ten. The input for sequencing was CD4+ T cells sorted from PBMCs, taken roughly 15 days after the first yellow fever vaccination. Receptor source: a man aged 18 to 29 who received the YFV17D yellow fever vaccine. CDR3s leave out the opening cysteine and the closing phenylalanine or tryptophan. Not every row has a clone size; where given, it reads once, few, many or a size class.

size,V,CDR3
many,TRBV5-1,ASSLRGGDEQF
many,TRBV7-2,ASSLAYLRSGANVLT
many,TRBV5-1,ASSLDNNNEQF
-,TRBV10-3,AISDQGRGEAF
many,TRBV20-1,SAGTLH
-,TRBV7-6,ASSLASGATGELF
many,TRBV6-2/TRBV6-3,ASSSGGAPMSYNEQF
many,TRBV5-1,ASSREVKLETQY
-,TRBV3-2,ACCPGLAGVSNTGELF
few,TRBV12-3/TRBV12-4,ASSSGPADTEAF
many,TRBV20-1,SAAIAASTDTQY
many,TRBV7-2,ASSLQRRSQETQY
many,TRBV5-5,ASRTGTAKPSPLH
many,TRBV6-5,ASRMTGNYGYT
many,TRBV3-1,ASSQGGGHPNTEAF
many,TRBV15,ATSLAGSGNTIY
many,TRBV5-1,ASSLFSGLAGVTEQF
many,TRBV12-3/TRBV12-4,ASSLDTSGSTDTQY
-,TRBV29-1,SVTPSTDTQY
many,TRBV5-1,ASSLGIDNSPLH
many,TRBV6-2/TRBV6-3,ASSVVREFEETQY
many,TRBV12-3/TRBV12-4,ASSSREGPGQPQH
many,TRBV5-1,ASSSEGATTGEQY
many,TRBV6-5,ASSGTGASQPQH
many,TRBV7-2,ASSPGLAGAPYEQY
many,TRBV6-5,ASRSLAGGYTGELF
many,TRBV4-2,ASSQKTSQETQY
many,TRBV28,ASGRAGQPQH
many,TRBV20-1,SARGTANSPLH
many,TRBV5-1,ASSTNRDYQETQY
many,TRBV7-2,ASSRQGTAF
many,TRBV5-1,ASRKTGGTETQY
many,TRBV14,ASSSLPPDGGHTEAF
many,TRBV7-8,ASSLSVSTSPIYNSPLH